Listed below are T cell receptor beta chains from one sample, sequenced in a study of T cell repertoires in cytomegalovirus infection. No antigen is known for these receptors. Via MiXCR, TCRdb re-called the reads, giving one row per CDR3 protein. The sample includes tens of thousands of distinct CDR3 sequences, roughly 20% of them seen just once. The sample in question was CD8+ T cells from cultured PBMCs, obtained from culture after CMV antigen stimulation. The receptor source for this set is a human donor in good health (CMV status not recorded). Some clones in this sample may be carry-over from other donors' samples. Both conserved end residues are part of each CDR3. The D gene is left open where the match is weak. Size is omitted from some rows. Given values are once, few, many or a class for expanded clones.

cdr3_aa cdr3_nt j_call clone_size d_call v_call
CASSFPGGSGGFF TGTGCCAGCAGCTTTCCAGGGGGCTCCGGGGGTTTCTTT TRBJ1-1 few TRBD1 TRBV7-9
CASSAGELFF TGTGCCAGCAGCGCCGGGGAGCTGTTTTTT TRBJ2-2 - - TRBV7-2
CASSWRQGLNTGELFF TGTGCCAGTAGTTGGAGACAGGGTCTAAACACCGGGGAGCTGTTTTTT TRBJ2-2 many TRBD1 TRBV19
CASSTGGDGYTF TGTGCCAGCAGCACGGGAGGGGATGGCTACACCTTC TRBJ1-2 - - TRBV7-6
CASSLRTGLAYEQYF TGTGCCAGCAGTTTGAGAACGGGATTGGCGTACGAGCAGTACTTC TRBJ2-7 few - TRBV7-8
CASSPQDIRGSYEQYF TGTGCCAGCTCACCACAAGACATTCGGGGCTCCTACGAGCAGTACTTC TRBJ2-7 - - TRBV18
CASSLDGGGVVEQFF TGTGCCAGCAGCTTAGACGGGGGCGGTGTTGTTGAGCAGTTCTTC TRBJ2-1 few - TRBV7-2
CASSQRQGGDEQYF TGTGCCAGCAGCCAAAGACAGGGTGGCGACGAGCAGTACTTC TRBJ2-7 - TRBD1 TRBV27
CASSRDRGLGEQYF TGTGCCAGCAGTCGAGACAGGGGCTTGGGCGAGCAGTACTTC TRBJ2-7 few TRBD1 TRBV12-3/TRBV12-4
CASSAHASGGWDGELFF TGTGCCAGCAGCGCCCACGCTAGCGGGGGGTGGGACGGGGAGCTGTTTTTT TRBJ2-2 - TRBD2 TRBV7-2
CASSSGTVSNQPQHF TGTGCCAGCAGCTCCGGGACTGTTAGCAATCAGCCCCAGCATTTT TRBJ1-5 many - TRBV7-2
CASSLGEIYGYTF TGTGCCAGCAGCTTAGGAGAGATCTATGGCTACACCTTC TRBJ1-2 few - TRBV7-9
CASVEGRGADTQYF TGTGCCAGCGTCGAGGGGAGGGGCGCAGATACGCAGTATTTT TRBJ2-3 many TRBD2 TRBV7-8
CSVEVAGATYEQYF TGCAGCGTTGAGGTAGCAGGGGCCACCTACGAGCAGTACTTC TRBJ2-7 few - TRBV29-1
CASSQELQGNYGYTF TGCGCCAGCAGCCAGGAGTTACAGGGGAACTATGGCTACACCTTC TRBJ1-2 few TRBD1 TRBV4-1
CASSLGPNQPQHF TGTGCCAGCAGCTTAGGCCCGAATCAGCCCCAGCATTTT TRBJ1-5 many - TRBV13
CASSLERPSTDTQYF TGTGCCAGCAGTTTGGAGCGTCCTAGCACAGATACGCAGTATTTT TRBJ2-3 - - TRBV6-2/TRBV6-3
CASSESSGSKDEQFF TGTGCCAGCAGTGAATCTAGCGGGAGTAAAGATGAGCAGTTCTTC TRBJ2-1 - TRBD2 TRBV6-1
CASSLRPLSYNEQFF TGTGCCAGCAGTCTCCGACCTCTCTCCTACAATGAGCAGTTCTTC TRBJ2-1 - - TRBV28
CASIPGLAGGSDIQYF TGCGCCAGCATTCCGGGACTAGCGGGAGGATCGGACATTCAGTACTTC TRBJ2-4 - TRBD2 TRBV5-1
CSVLPDTQYF TGCAGCGTCCTACCAGATACGCAGTATTTT TRBJ2-3 - - TRBV29-1
CSVEGSEGTEAFF TGCAGCGTTGAAGGGTCAGAGGGCACTGAAGCTTTCTTT TRBJ1-1 few - TRBV29-1
CASSLRDRGWETQYF TGTGCCAGCAGTCTGCGGGACAGGGGATGGGAGACCCAGTACTTC TRBJ2-5 many TRBD1 TRBV27
CASSPRTGDYGYTF TGTGCCAGCAGCCCGCGTACAGGGGACTATGGCTACACCTTC TRBJ1-2 - TRBD1 TRBV7-8
CASVSGTGELFF TGTGCTAGTGTGTCCGGCACCGGGGAGCTGTTTTTT TRBJ2-2 - - TRBV12-5
CASSYLGLEQFF TGTGCCAGCAGTTACCTTGGGCTTGAGCAGTTCTTC TRBJ2-1 many - TRBV6-2/TRBV6-3
CASSQDRRFRGEQFF TGCGCCAGCAGCCAAGATAGGAGATTTCGCGGTGAGCAGTTCTTC TRBJ2-1 many - TRBV4-3
CASSPPGLGNTDTQYF TGTGCCAGCAGTCCACCGGGACTCGGGAACACAGATACGCAGTATTTT TRBJ2-3 few - TRBV28
CASSPLYSGSETDTQYF TGTGCCAGCAGCCCCCTTTATAGCGGGAGTGAGACAGATACGCAGTATTTT TRBJ2-3 medium-sized TRBD2 TRBV7-8
CASSFAGQTGELFF TGTGCCAGCAGCTTCGCGGGCCAGACCGGGGAGCTGTTTTTT TRBJ2-2 - - TRBV7-6
CASSTGTAYGYTF TGTGCCAGCAGTACCGGGACTGCCTATGGCTACACCTTC TRBJ1-2 - - TRBV27
CATSREGGDLYEQYF TGTGCCACCAGCAGAGAGGGTGGGGACCTCTACGAGCAGTACTTC TRBJ2-7 - - TRBV15
CASSPGANYNSPLHF TGTGCCAGCAGCCCCGGGGCTAACTATAATTCACCCCTCCACTTT TRBJ1-6 - - TRBV7-2
CSARDALQGAGSNQPQHF TGCAGTGCTAGAGATGCGTTACAGGGGGCGGGTAGCAATCAGCCCCAGCATTTT TRBJ1-5 - TRBD1 TRBV20-1
CASSPQTGVDQPQHF TGTGCCAGCAGTCCGCAAACAGGGGTCGATCAGCCCCAGCATTTT TRBJ1-5 few TRBD1 TRBV28
CASSPRAGAGRFTDTPTTDTQYF TGTGCCAGCAGCCCTCGGGCGGGGGCCGGACGATTCACAGATACCCCCACGACGGATACGCAGTATTTT TRBJ2-3 many - TRBV7-8
CSVDDGGVHGYTF TGCAGCGTTGACGATGGGGGAGTACATGGCTACACCTTC TRBJ1-2 - - TRBV29-1
CASSLAQRGETQYF TGTGCCAGCAGCTTAGCGCAGAGGGGAGAGACCCAGTACTTC TRBJ2-5 once - TRBV7-9
CASSVGANQPQHF TGTGCCAGCAGCGTGGGGGCGAATCAGCCCCAGCATTTT TRBJ1-5 few - TRBV27
CASSSGGDETQYF TGTGCCAGCAGCTCCGGAGGGGATGAGACCCAGTACTTC TRBJ2-5 few - TRBV7-9
CASSYPSLAGYNEQFF TGTGCCAGCAGTTACCCCAGTCTAGCGGGTTACAATGAGCAGTTCTTC TRBJ2-1 many TRBD2 TRBV6-2/TRBV6-3